This record concerns one T cell receptor (beta chain) sequence. As yet, its antigen is unknown. The CDR3 is 16 amino acids. Trimming took off 4 bases at V and 0 bases at J, with 14 bases between the two ends. Germline V gives CDR1 SGDLS, CDR2 YYNGEE. The data originate from a study of CD8 T cells in Susac syndrome. Study-wide results and caveats: Susac CD8+ clonal expansion peaked in TEMRA cells and active patients.

When the RNA was reverse transcribed, random hexamers were used with an input of about 0.5 to 1 ug. Across 54 Vbeta and 13 Jbeta, immunoSEQ multiplex PCR amplified TCR beta CDR3. TCRdb used MiXCR to reprocess the immunoSEQ multiplex PCR reads, holding one entry per CDR3 protein. Among roughly 100,000 distinct CDR3 sequences listed, less than 95% were seen once. In Susac syndrome patients, recently defined diagnostic criteria for definite or probable disease were met. While CD8+ and CD4+ T cells were isolated negatively, TEMRA cells were enriched by FACS. The chain couples TRBV9 to TRBJ2-1; D may be TRBD2 (6 bases). The clonotype comes from a human donor with Susac syndrome. Specimen: CD8+ T cells from PBMCs. CDR3 loop: CASSPGGTGSYNEQFF. The CDR3 DNA reads as TGTGCCAGCAGCCCAGGAGGGACGGGCTCCTACAATGAGCAGTTCTTC. Looking up the rest from reference TRBV9 and TRBJ2-1 gives the full variable domain: DSGVTQTPKHLITATGQRVTLRCSPRSGDLSVYWYQQSLDQGLQFLIQYYNGEERAKGNILERFSAQQFPDLHSELNLSSLELGDSALYFCASSPGGTGSYNEQFFGPGTRLTVL.